This is a list of T cell receptor beta chains from one sample in a study of CD8 T cells in Susac syndrome. TCRdb reanalysed the immunoSEQ multiplex PCR reads using MiXCR and keeps one entry per CDR3 protein. This table holds approximately 120,000 distinct CDR3 sequences, more than 90% found once. What was sequenced was CD4+ T cells from PBMCs. The receptors come from a human donor in good health. CDR3s include the opening cysteine and the closing phenylalanine or tryptophan. A D gene is named only where the DNA matches it firmly. Some rows mark clone size as missing; the rest say once, few, many or name a class of expanded clone.

>TRBD2|TRBV6-2/TRBV6-3|TRBJ2-1|-
CASSYTSGFIGFEQFF
TGTGCCAGCAGCTACACTAGCGGCTTCATCGGTTTTGAGCAGTTCTTC
>-|TRBV4-3|TRBJ2-2|-
CASSQERGVWELFF
TGCGCCAGCAGCCAAGAACGCGGGGTCTGGGAGCTGTTTTTT
>-|TRBV18|TRBJ2-2|-
CASFGGPNTGELFF
TGTGCCAGCTTCGGAGGGCCGAACACCGGGGAGCTGTTTTTT
>TRBD2|TRBV6-1|TRBJ2-7|-
CASIAGGLYEQYF
TGTGCCAGCATCGCGGGAGGGCTCTACGAGCAGTACTTC
>-|TRBV6-2/TRBV6-3|TRBJ1-1|few
CASSYLGNTEAFF
TGTGCCAGCAGTTACCTGGGGAACACTGAAGCTTTCTTT
>-|TRBV30|TRBJ2-7|-
CAWGLGAQQYF
TGTGCCTGGGGACTGGGGGCGCAGCAGTACTTC
>-|TRBV2|TRBJ1-3|-
CASSDKIAGNTIYF
TGTGCCAGCAGTGATAAGATTGCTGGAAACACCATATATTTT
>-|TRBV18|TRBJ1-2|once
CASSPPGTSFGYTF
TGTGCCAGCTCACCACCCGGGACATCATTTGGCTACACCTTC
>-|TRBV6-5|TRBJ1-1|-
CASRITGRNTEAFF
TGTGCCAGCAGGATTACGGGCCGTAACACTGAAGCTTTCTTT
>-|TRBV7-9|TRBJ1-4|-
CASSLEGGSNEKLFF
TGTGCCAGCAGCTTAGAGGGGGGGTCTAATGAAAAACTGTTTTTT
>-|TRBV18|TRBJ2-7|-
CASSPRGTYEQYF
TGTGCCAGCTCACCACGGGGCACCTACGAGCAGTACTTC
>-|TRBV6-6|TRBJ2-6|-
CASSSRSSSGANVLTF
TGTGCCAGCAGTTCCAGAAGTAGCTCTGGGGCCAACGTCCTGACTTTC
>-|TRBV12-3/TRBV12-4|TRBJ2-7|-
CASSFDSQSSYEQYF
TGTGCCAGCAGTTTCGACAGCCAAAGCTCCTACGAGCAGTACTTC
>TRBD2|TRBV30|TRBJ2-7|once
CAWSRGLAGGGEQYF
TGTGCCTGGAGTAGAGGACTAGCGGGAGGTGGCGAGCAGTACTTC